Listed below are T cell receptor beta chains from one sample, sequenced in a study of cytomegalovirus exposure and HLA in healthy donors. The data were produced by immunoSEQ multiplex PCR, yet TCRdb's version contains in-frame clones alone and is incomplete. This table has 110,000 to 150,000 clones, 70% appearing once. The sequenced material came from PBMCs. The receptors stem from a woman aged 60 to 75 in good health and CMV-seropositive. The CDR3 runs from the conserved cysteine through the conserved F or W. The D gene is left open where the match is weak. For some rows the clone size is stated as once, few or many, or as a class when expanded; others skip it.

abundance: NA; d_gene: NA; j_gene: TRBJ2-1; v_gene: TRBV27; CDR3nt: TGTGCCAGCAGAGCGGAGAACCCTTACAATGAGCAGTTCTTC; CDR3aa: CASRAENPYNEQFF
abundance: once; d_gene: NA; j_gene: TRBJ2-1; v_gene: TRBV29-1; CDR3nt: TGCAGCGTTGCGCTGGCTAGCGATGAGCAGTTCTTC; CDR3aa: CSVALASDEQFF
abundance: NA; d_gene: TRBD2; j_gene: TRBJ2-3; v_gene: TRBV7-8; CDR3nt: TGTGCCAGCAGCTCGGGACTAGCGGGGGGAGCAGATACGCAGTATTTT; CDR3aa: CASSSGLAGGADTQYF
abundance: NA; d_gene: NA; j_gene: TRBJ2-2; v_gene: TRBV2; CDR3nt: TGTGCCAGCAGTGGTCGGACAAACACCGGGGAGCTGTTTTTT; CDR3aa: CASSGRTNTGELFF
abundance: NA; d_gene: NA; j_gene: TRBJ1-1; v_gene: TRBV28; CDR3nt: TGTGCCAGCACCTTGGGGGGGAAGGGCACTGAAGCTTTCTTT; CDR3aa: CASTLGGKGTEAFF
abundance: NA; d_gene: NA; j_gene: TRBJ2-3; v_gene: TRBV29-1; CDR3nt: TGCAGCGCCAATTCTTCAATCCGCGCAGATACGCAGTATTTT; CDR3aa: CSANSSIRADTQYF
abundance: NA; d_gene: NA; j_gene: TRBJ1-2; v_gene: TRBV29-1; CDR3nt: TGCAGCGTCGTGACCCCACGGAGGGGTGGCTACACCTTC; CDR3aa: CSVVTPRRGGYTF
abundance: NA; d_gene: TRBD1; j_gene: TRBJ1-1; v_gene: TRBV5-1; CDR3nt: TGCGCCAGCCGATGGTCAGGGGGCGGTAGCACTGAAGCTTTCTTT; CDR3aa: CASRWSGGGSTEAFF
abundance: NA; d_gene: NA; j_gene: TRBJ1-2; v_gene: TRBV19; CDR3nt: TGTGCCAGTAGTAGGGCAGGGCCTCTCTATGGCTACACCTTC; CDR3aa: CASSRAGPLYGYTF
abundance: NA; d_gene: NA; j_gene: TRBJ1-1; v_gene: TRBV29-1; CDR3nt: TGCAGCGTTGTAGGGGGTCGTCCCACTGAAGCTTTCTTT; CDR3aa: CSVVGGRPTEAFF
abundance: NA; d_gene: NA; j_gene: TRBJ2-2; v_gene: TRBV5-6; CDR3nt: TGTGCCAGCAGCTCAGGGTTCACCGGGGAGCTGTTTTTT; CDR3aa: CASSSGFTGELFF
abundance: NA; d_gene: NA; j_gene: TRBJ1-2; v_gene: TRBV5-6; CDR3nt: TGTGCCAGCAGCGCCCTTGGGGCCTATGGCTACACCTTC; CDR3aa: CASSALGAYGYTF
abundance: NA; d_gene: NA; j_gene: TRBJ2-2; v_gene: TRBV15; CDR3nt: TGTGCCACCAGCAGAGACAGGGCCGGGGAGCTGTTTTTT; CDR3aa: CATSRDRAGELFF
abundance: NA; d_gene: NA; j_gene: TRBJ2-2; v_gene: TRBV2; CDR3nt: TGTGCCAGCAGTGAGTCAGGGGTCACCGGGGAGCTGTTTTTT; CDR3aa: CASSESGVTGELFF
abundance: NA; d_gene: TRBD2; j_gene: TRBJ2-7; v_gene: TRBV27; CDR3nt: TGTGCCAGCAGTTCAGTGGGCGGGAGGGCGTCTCACCACGAGCAGTACTTC; CDR3aa: CASSSVGGRASHHEQYF
abundance: NA; d_gene: NA; j_gene: TRBJ2-3; v_gene: TRBV10-3; CDR3nt: TGTGCCATCGCCGAGCGGGCGACTAGCACAGATACGCAGTATTTT; CDR3aa: CAIAERATSTDTQYF
abundance: NA; d_gene: TRBD1; j_gene: TRBJ1-1; v_gene: TRBV28; CDR3nt: TGTGCCAGCAGTTCTCCCGGGACAGCGGTCGGGAGAGGGCGGGCTTTCTTT; CDR3aa: CASSSPGTAVGRGRAFF
abundance: NA; d_gene: TRBD2; j_gene: TRBJ2-5; v_gene: TRBV10-3; CDR3nt: TGTGCCATCAGTCGACTAGCGGGAGAGACCCAGTACTTC; CDR3aa: CAISRLAGETQYF
abundance: NA; d_gene: TRBD1; j_gene: TRBJ1-5; v_gene: TRBV29-1; CDR3nt: TGCAGCGTTAAGGGACAGGGGGCGAGGCAGCCCCAGCATTTT; CDR3aa: CSVKGQGARQPQHF
abundance: NA; d_gene: TRBD2; j_gene: TRBJ2-3; v_gene: TRBV28; CDR3nt: TGTGCCAGCAGTTGGATGGGGGGGAGCACAGATACGCAGTATTTT; CDR3aa: CASSWMGGSTDTQYF
abundance: once; d_gene: TRBD1; j_gene: TRBJ2-3; v_gene: TRBV15; CDR3nt: TGTGCCACCAGCCCAGGGGGAGATACGCAGTATTTT; CDR3aa: CATSPGGDTQYF
abundance: few; d_gene: NA; j_gene: TRBJ2-1; v_gene: TRBV7-2; CDR3nt: TGTGCCAGCAGCCATCGACTAGTTGAGCAGTTCTTC; CDR3aa: CASSHRLVEQFF